This T cell receptor beta chain was obtained from a study of T-cell memory formation after mild COVID-19. This clonotype occurred many times. Its antigen is unknown. TCRdb called the 5' RACE reads again in MiXCR, with one record for every CDR3 protein. This sample yields roughly 600,000 distinct CDR3 sequences, of which roughly 18% are seen a single time; more than 10% belongs to the top ten. Study-wide findings and caveats: Pre-infection memory showed some responding clones, and this suggested that cross-reactive memory joined.

CDR1 and CDR2 (germline): MNHEY, SMNVEV (reference sequence). CDR3 length: 12 residues. V was clipped by 5 bases and J by 4 bases, with 5 bases between them. V is TRBV27 and J is TRBJ2-2, with unresolved D. The sequenced sample consisted of PBMCs or a T cell subset sorted from them (not recorded which). This TCR came from an adult woman who had mild COVID-19 (a few samples of this study predate the infection). Cell type and time point are not known. In DNA, the CDR3 is TGTGCCAGCAGTCACTTCACCGGGGAGCTGTTTTTT. Its translation: CASSHFTGELFF.